This T cell receptor beta chain was recovered during a study of cytomegalovirus exposure and HLA in healthy donors. Findings and limits, study-wide: Earlier analysis looked at TCR beta V segments, and most were productive about 87% or about 30% of the time. Association of fewer than 20,000 TCR beta sequences with HLA alleles was found at 0.05 false discovery rate in a later analysis.

V gave up 6 bases and J gave up 5 bases; unmatched junction bases: 3. The CDR3 extends over 13 amino acids. The germline V gene has CDR1 ENHRY and CDR2 SYGVKD. PCR involved 60 Vbeta and 13 Jbeta primers. Per the original methods: Among the unique TCR beta chains that a later analysis counted, roughly 80 million in all, 9.5 million to 12 million were shared. The method was immunoSEQ multiplex PCR; TCRdb's version includes in-frame clones alone and lacks a portion of them. D and trimming come from the DNA, and the V and J calls and clone size come from that table. The sample lists about 120,000 clones, roughly 66% occurring once. On this clone: The antigen remains undetermined.

The sequencing sample was made of PBMCs. The chain recombines TRBV10-3 with TRBJ2-7; 11 nucleotides line up with TRBD1. The sequence derives from a man younger than 35 in good health and CMV-seronegative. CDR3 region: CAIRGTGGHEQYF. For the CDR3, the DNA is TGTGCCATCAGGGGGACAGGGGGGCACGAGCAGTACTTC.